This TCR beta chain appears in the sequencing data of a study of T cell repertoires in cytomegalovirus infection. In the study overall: The public TCR beta signatures pointed to both CMV infection and matching HLA type.

General study results and limits: Pooled public TCR beta family frequency picked out CMV carriers with the relevant HLA.

This clonotype appeared many times. Antigen specificity is unknown. This CDR3 spans 15 amino acids. V was pared by 2 bases and J by 8 bases, with 4 bases of the junction left unmatched. Germline V lookup: CDR1 SGHTA, CDR2 FQGNSA. TCRdb itself ran the reads through MiXCR, one entry per CDR3 protein. The sample has approximately 700,000 distinct CDR3 sequences, roughly a third seen once. This clonotype originated in a human donor in good health (CMV status not recorded). Some clones in this sample may be carry-over from other donors' samples. The specimen sequenced was PBMCs. V usage is TRBV7-2 and J usage is TRBJ2-1; 12 bases agree with TRBD2. The CDR3 DNA follows: TGTGCCAGCAGCTTATCGCTAGCGGGAGGGGATGAGCAGTTCTTC. It specifies CASSLSLAGGDEQFF.